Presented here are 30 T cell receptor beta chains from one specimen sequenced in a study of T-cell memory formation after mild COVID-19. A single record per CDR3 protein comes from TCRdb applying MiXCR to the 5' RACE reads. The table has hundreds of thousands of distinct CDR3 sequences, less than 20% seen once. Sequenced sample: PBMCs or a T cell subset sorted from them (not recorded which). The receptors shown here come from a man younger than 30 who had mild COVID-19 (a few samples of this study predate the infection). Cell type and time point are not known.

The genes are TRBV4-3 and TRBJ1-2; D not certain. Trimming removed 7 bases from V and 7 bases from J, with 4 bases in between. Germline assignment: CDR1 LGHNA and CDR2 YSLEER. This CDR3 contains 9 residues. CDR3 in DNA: TGCGCCAGCACCCGTGGCTACACCTTC. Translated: CASTRGYTF.

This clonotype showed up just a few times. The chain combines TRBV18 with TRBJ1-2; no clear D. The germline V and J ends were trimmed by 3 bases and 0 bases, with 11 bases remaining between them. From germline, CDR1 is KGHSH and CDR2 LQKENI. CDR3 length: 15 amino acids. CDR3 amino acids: CASSPGNGANYGYTF. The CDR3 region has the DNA TGTGCCAGCTCACCTGGTAACGGAGCTAACTATGGCTACACCTTC.

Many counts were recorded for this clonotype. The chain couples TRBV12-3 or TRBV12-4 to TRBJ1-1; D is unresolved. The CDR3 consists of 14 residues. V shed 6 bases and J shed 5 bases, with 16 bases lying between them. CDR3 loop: CASRTSMEGTEAFF. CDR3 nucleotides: TGTGCCAGCAGGACTTCAATGGAAGGAACTGAAGCTTTCTTT.

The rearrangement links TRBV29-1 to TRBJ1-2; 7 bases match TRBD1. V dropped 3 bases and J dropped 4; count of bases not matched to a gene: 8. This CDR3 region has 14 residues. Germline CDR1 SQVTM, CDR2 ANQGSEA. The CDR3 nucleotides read TGCAGCGTTGAGGCGTCCCGGGACAGCTATGGCTACACCTTC. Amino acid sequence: CSVEASRDSYGYTF.

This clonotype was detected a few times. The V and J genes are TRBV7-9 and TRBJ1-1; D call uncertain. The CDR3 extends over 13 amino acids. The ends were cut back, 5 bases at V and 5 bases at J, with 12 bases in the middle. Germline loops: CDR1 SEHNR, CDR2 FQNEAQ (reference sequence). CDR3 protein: CASSRSMGTEAFF. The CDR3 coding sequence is TGTGCCAGCAGCCGTAGCATGGGGACTGAAGCTTTCTTT.

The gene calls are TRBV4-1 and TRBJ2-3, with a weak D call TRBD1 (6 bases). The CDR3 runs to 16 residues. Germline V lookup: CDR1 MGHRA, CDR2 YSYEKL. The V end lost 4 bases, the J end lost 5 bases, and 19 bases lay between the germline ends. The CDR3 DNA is TGCGCCAGCAGCCTAATAACAGGGAGTCAAGGAGATACGCAGTATTTT. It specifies CASSLITGSQGDTQYF.

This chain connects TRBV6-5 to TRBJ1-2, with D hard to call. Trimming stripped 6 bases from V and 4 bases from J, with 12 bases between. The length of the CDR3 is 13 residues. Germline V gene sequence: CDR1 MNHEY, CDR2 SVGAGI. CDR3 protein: CASSPDGIYGYTF. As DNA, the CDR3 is TGTGCCAGCAGCCCCGACGGGATCTATGGCTACACCTTC.

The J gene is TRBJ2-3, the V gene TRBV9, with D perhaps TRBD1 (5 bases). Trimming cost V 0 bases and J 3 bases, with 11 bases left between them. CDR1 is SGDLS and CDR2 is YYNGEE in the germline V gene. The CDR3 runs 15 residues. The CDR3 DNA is TGTGCCAGCAGCGTAGCTGGGGCTGGGACAGATACGCAGTATTTT. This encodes CASSVAGAGTDTQYF.

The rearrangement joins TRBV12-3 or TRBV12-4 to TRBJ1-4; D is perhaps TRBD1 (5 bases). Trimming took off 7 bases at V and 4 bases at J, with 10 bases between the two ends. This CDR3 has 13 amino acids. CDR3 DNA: TGTGCCAGCACGGACAAACGTAATGAAAAACTGTTTTTT. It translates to CASTDKRNEKLFF.

The CDR3 reads CASSSTGWDTGELFF. The CDR3 DNA follows: TGTGCCAGCAGCTCGACAGGGTGGGACACCGGGGAGCTGTTTTTT. V and J are TRBV5-6 and TRBJ2-2; 7 positions agree with TRBD1. This CDR3 has 15 amino acids. The junction had 5 bases not matched to a gene; V was cut back by 3 bases and J by 3 bases. The germline gives CDR1 SGHDT, CDR2 YYEEEE.

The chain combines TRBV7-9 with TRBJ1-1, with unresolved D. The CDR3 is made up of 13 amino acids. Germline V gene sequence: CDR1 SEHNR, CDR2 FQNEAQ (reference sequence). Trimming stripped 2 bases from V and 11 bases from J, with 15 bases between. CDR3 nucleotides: TGTGCCAGCAGCTTATCTTTCCGGCATGCGGCTTTCTTT. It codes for CASSLSFRHAAFF.

CDR3 in amino acids: CASSHTGPGELFF. The CDR3 bases are TGCGCCAGCAGCCACACAGGGCCCGGGGAGCTGTTTTTT. This rearrangement joins TRBV4-3 to TRBJ2-2, with D possibly TRBD1 on 6 matching bases. From germline, CDR1 is LGHNA and CDR2 YSLEER. The CDR3 totals 13 residues. V gave up 3 bases and J gave up 6 bases, with 8 bases separating them.

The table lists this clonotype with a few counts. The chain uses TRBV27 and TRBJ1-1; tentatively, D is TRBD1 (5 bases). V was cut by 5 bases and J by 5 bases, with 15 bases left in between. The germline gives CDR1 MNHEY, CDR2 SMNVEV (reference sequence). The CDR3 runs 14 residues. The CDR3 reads CASSGPGGWTEAFF. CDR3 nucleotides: TGTGCCAGCAGTGGCCCCGGGGGTTGGACTGAAGCTTTCTTT.

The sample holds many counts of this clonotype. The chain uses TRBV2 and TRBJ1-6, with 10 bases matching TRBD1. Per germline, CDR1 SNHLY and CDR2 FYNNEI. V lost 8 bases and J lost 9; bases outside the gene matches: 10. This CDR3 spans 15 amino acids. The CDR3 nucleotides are TGTGCCAGCGACCGCACCGGGACAGGGGCTTCACCCCTCCACTTT. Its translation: CASDRTGTGASPLHF.

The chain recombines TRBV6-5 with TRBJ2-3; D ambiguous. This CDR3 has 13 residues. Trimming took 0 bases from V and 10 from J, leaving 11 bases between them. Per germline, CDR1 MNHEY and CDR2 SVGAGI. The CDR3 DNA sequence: TGTGCCAGCAGTTACTCGAGACCCCGGCCGCAGTATTTT. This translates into CASSYSRPRPQYF.

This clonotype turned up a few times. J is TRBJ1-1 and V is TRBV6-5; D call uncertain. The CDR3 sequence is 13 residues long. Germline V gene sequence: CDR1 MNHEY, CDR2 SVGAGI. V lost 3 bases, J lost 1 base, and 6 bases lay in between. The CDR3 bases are TGTGCCAGCAGTTATTCTGAGAACACTGAAGCTTTCTTT. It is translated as CASSYSENTEAFF.

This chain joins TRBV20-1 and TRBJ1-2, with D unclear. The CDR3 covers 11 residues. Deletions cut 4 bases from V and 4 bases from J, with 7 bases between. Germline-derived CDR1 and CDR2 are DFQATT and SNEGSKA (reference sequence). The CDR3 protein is CSATRSYGYTF. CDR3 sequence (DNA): TGCAGTGCTACCAGGTCCTATGGCTACACCTTC.

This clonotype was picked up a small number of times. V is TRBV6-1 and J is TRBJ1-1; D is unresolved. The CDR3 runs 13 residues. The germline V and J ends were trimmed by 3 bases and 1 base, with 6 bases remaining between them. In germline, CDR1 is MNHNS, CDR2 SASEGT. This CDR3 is CASSDSANTEAFF. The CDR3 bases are TGTGCCAGCAGTGACAGTGCGAACACTGAAGCTTTCTTT.

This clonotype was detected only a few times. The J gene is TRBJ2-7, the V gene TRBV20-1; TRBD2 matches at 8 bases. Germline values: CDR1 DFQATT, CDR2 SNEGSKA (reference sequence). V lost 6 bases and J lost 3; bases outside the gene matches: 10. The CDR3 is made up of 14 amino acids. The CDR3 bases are TGCAGTGCAAACGGGGGGGCCGCCTTCTACGAGCAGTACTTC. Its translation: CSANGGAAFYEQYF.

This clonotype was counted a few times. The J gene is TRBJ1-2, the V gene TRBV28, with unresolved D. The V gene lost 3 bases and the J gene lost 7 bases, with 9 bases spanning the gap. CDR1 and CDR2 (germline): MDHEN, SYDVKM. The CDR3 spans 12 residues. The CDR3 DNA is TGTGCCAGCAGTTTGGGAGGGTTTGGCTACACCTTC. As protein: CASSLGGFGYTF.

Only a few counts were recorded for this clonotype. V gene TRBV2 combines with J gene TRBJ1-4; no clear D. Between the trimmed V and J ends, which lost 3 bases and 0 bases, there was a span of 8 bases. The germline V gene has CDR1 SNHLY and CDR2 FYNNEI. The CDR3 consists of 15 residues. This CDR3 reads CASSDTTTTNEKLFF. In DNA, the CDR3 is TGTGCCAGCAGTGACACTACAACAACTAATGAAAAACTGTTTTTT.

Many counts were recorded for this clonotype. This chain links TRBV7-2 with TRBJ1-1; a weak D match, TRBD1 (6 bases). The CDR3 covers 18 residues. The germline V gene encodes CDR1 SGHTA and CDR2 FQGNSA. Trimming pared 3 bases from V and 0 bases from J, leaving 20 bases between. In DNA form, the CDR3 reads TGTGCCAGCAGCTTCACAGGGCGCAAATCCATCATGAACACTGAAGCTTTCTTT. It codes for CASSFTGRKSIMNTEAFF.

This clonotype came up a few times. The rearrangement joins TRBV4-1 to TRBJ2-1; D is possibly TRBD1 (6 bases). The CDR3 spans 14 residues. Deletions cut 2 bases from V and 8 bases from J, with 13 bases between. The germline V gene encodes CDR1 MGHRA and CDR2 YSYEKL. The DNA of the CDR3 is TGCGCCAGCAGCCAAAAGGAATCAGGGGATGAGCAGTTCTTC. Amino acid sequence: CASSQKESGDEQFF.

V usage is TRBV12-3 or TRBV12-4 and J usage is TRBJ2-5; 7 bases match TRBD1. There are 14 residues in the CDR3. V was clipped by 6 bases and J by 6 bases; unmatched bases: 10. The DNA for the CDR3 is TGTGCCAGCAGATATACACCAAGGGGGCAGACCCAGTACTTC. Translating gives CASRYTPRGQTQYF.

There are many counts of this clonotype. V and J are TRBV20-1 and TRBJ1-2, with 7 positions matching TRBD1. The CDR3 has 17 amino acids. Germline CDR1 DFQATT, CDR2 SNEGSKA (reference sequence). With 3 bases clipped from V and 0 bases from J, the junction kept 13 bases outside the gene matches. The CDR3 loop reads CSARGTGTEPTNYGYTF. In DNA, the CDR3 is TGCAGTGCTAGGGGTACTGGGACAGAACCAACTAACTATGGCTACACCTTC.

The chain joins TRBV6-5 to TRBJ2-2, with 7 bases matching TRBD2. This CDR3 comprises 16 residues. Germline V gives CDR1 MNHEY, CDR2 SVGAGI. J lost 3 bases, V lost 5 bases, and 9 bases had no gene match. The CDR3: CASSSEWAGDTGELFF. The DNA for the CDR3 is TGTGCCAGCAGTAGCGAATGGGCGGGGGACACCGGGGAGCTGTTTTTT.

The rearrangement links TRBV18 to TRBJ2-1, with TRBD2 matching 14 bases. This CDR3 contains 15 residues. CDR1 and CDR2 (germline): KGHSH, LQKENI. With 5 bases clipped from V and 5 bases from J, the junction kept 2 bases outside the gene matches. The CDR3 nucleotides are TGTGCCAGCTCAGGACTAGCGGGGGGTCACAATGAGCAGTTCTTC. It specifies CASSGLAGGHNEQFF.

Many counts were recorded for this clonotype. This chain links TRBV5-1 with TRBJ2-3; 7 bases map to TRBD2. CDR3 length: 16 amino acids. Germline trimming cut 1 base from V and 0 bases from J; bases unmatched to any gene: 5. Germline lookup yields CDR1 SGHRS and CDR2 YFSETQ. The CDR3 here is CASSLNAGGSTDTQYF. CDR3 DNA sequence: TGCGCCAGCAGCTTGAACGCCGGGGGGAGCACAGATACGCAGTATTTT.

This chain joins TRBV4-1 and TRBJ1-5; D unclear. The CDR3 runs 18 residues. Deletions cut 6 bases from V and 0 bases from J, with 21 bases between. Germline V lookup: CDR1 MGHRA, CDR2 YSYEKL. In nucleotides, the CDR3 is TGCGCCAGCAGACCCGTATTTAGCAGGCGGGATAGCAATCAGCCCCAGCATTTT. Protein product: CASRPVFSRRDSNQPQHF.

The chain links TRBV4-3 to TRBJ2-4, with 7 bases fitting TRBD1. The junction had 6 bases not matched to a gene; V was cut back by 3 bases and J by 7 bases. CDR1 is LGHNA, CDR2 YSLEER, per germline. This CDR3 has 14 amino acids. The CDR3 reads CASSQGYRGNIQYF. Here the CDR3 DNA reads TGCGCCAGCAGCCAGGGGTACAGGGGTAACATTCAGTACTTC.